This TCR beta chain was profiled in a study of T cells in women clearing cervical HPV infection. Overall study: Controls' single incident HPV16 infection cleared within 12 months without precancer. With HLA typing for only a few women, HLA confounding remains possible. For cases, blood was sampled a median around 140 days after lesion detection, interquartile range about 90 to 200 days. Points from the study as a whole: CIN3+ cases had significantly higher TCR repertoire richness than controls, but evenness did not differ.

In germline, CDR1 is SGHVS, CDR2 FQNEAQ. This CDR3 contains 15 residues. Here immunoSEQ multiplex PCR was the method, and the copy in TCRdb shows in-frame clones only, minus some. The sample's table shows under 45,000 clones. Turning to this clone: The antigen is unknown. The CDR3 goes on 3 residues after the read ends, and that part is filled in from the germline J gene.

Sequenced: blood buffy coat. This TCR came from a woman between 18 and 70 years old with a cervical HPV16 infection that either progressed to CIN3+ or cleared (not recorded which). V is TRBV7-8 and J is TRBJ1-4; tentative D call: TRBD1 (5 bases). This CDR3 reads CASRKGDSGANVLFF. CDR3 DNA (partial): TGTGCCAGCAGAAAAGGGGACTCTGGGGCCAACGTA.